Each of the 19 T cell receptor beta chains below was sequenced from the same sample in a study of patients and donors after allogeneic stem cell transplantation. TCRdb re-called the RT-PCR reads through MiXCR, storing one row per CDR3 protein. The profile shows hundreds of thousands of distinct CDR3 sequences, 16% of them singletons. Source material: blood, either unsorted or a sorted T cell fraction (not recorded which). The receptors derive from a human donor who was either an allogeneic HSCT recipient or a stem cell or donor lymphocyte infusion donor (not recorded which). It is not recorded whose cells these are; they may come from a transplant donor.

This clonotype was seen only a few times. The chain combines TRBV5-1 with TRBJ2-5; D possibly corresponds to TRBD2 (8 bases). The CDR3 is 17 amino acids. Trimming pared 0 bases from V and 5 bases from J, leaving 20 bases between. CDR1 and CDR2 from the germline V gene are SGHRS and YFSETQ. The DNA of the CDR3 is TGCGCCAGCAGCTTGGAACCCCCGGGACTAGGGGGCGAGACCCAGTACTTC. This translates into CASSLEPPGLGGETQYF.

This sequence joins TRBV11-2 and TRBJ1-3, with a possible D match to TRBD1 (5 bases). This CDR3 has 16 amino acids. Deletions cut 5 bases from V and 1 base from J, with 15 bases between. Looked up from germline, CDR1 is SGHAT and CDR2 is FQNNGV. The CDR3, as DNA: TGTGCCAGCAGCCCCTGGGGGGGTGATTCTGGAAACACCATATATTTT. It codes for CASSPWGGDSGNTIYF.

This clonotype was detected a few times. The J gene is TRBJ1-1, the V gene TRBV7-2; TRBD1 might be the D (5 bases). V was pared by 4 bases and J by 0 bases, with 12 bases between. This CDR3 spans 15 amino acids. The germline V gene has CDR1 SGHTA and CDR2 FQGNSA. The CDR3 nucleotides read TGTGCCAGCAGCTCCGGGACGAACTTGAACACTGAAGCTTTCTTT. Translating gives CASSSGTNLNTEAFF.

The sample holds a few counts of this clonotype. The V gene is TRBV21-1, the J gene TRBJ2-3; the DNA was not compared with TRBD1, the D call given in the table. TRBV21-1 is shown as a pseudogene. This CDR3 spans 19 amino acids. CDR3 bases: TGTGCCAGCAGCAAAGTTTACAGAGGTGTTTCCCCCCCCCGGCGAACGCAGTATTTT. Its translation is CASSKVYRGVSPPRRTQYF.

This sequence joins TRBV30 and TRBJ2-6, with TRBD1 as a possible D gene (5 bases). Trimming shortened V by 3 bases and J by 12 bases, and 12 bases separated the two germline ends. The CDR3 extends over 12 amino acids. Per germline, CDR1 GTSNPN and CDR2 SVGIG (reference sequence). CDR3 sequence reads: CAWRSGLLVLTF. CDR3 bases: TGTGCCTGGAGATCAGGGTTGCTCGTCCTGACTTTC.

The chain joins TRBV13 to TRBJ2-3; 9 bases agree with TRBD2. V was pared by 5 bases and J by 11 bases, with 20 bases of the junction left unmatched. The germline V gene has CDR1 PRHDT and CDR2 FYEKMQ (reference sequence). The CDR3 has 17 amino acids. CDR3 residues: CASSRSAGTSSVRRQYF. In DNA, the CDR3 is TGTGCCAGCAGCAGATCCGCCGGGACTAGCAGTGTACGTCGGCAGTATTTT.

The chain recombines TRBV2 with TRBJ1-2; TRBD1 agrees at 7 bases. The CDR3 contains 13 residues. Germline V CDR1 and CDR2: SNHLY, FYNNEI. V was clipped by 8 bases and J by 8 bases; unmatched bases: 11. CDR3 residues: CASQGTVRRGYTF. In DNA form, the CDR3 reads TGTGCCAGCCAGGGGACAGTCCGAAGAGGCTACACCTTC. The variable domain in full, completed from reference TRBV2 and TRBJ1-2, reads EPEVTQTPSHQVTQMGQEVILRCVPISNHLYFYWYRQILGQKVEFLVSFYNNEISEKSEIFDDQFSVERPDGSNFTLKIRSTKLEDSAMYFCASQGTVRRGYTFGSGTRLTVV.

The gene calls are TRBV7-9 and TRBJ2-7; 9 nucleotides align to TRBD1. J gave up 7 bases and V 4 bases, and 11 bases lay outside the gene matches. Germline V gene lookup returns CDR1 SEHNR and CDR2 FQNEAQ (reference sequence). The CDR3 sequence is 15 residues long. CDR3 sequence reads: CASSSLVGTGWEQYF. The DNA of the CDR3 is TGTGCCAGCAGCTCGCTCGTAGGGACAGGGTGGGAGCAGTACTTC.

The chain combines TRBV15 with TRBJ2-1, with 10 bases lining up with TRBD2. CDR3 length: 19 residues. Trimming at V came to 1 base and at J to 2 bases, leaving 11 bases not matched to a gene. Germline V CDR1 and CDR2: LNHNV, YYDKDF (reference sequence). The CDR3: CATSRARTSGGRAYNEQFF. The CDR3 region has the DNA TGTGCCACCAGCAGAGCAAGGACTAGCGGCGGTCGTGCCTACAATGAGCAGTTCTTC.

The CDR3 reads CASSLAGSENTEAFF. The CDR3 DNA is TGTGCCAGCAGCTTAGCAGGGTCGGAGAACACTGAAGCTTTCTTT. This chain joins TRBV11-1 and TRBJ1-1, with D unclear. CDR1 is SGHAT, CDR2 FQDESV, per germline (reference sequence). The CDR3 covers 15 residues. V was cut by 0 bases and J by 1 base, with 9 bases left in between. The entire variable domain, with the rest obtained from reference TRBV11-1 and TRBJ1-1, is as follows: EAEVAQSPRYKITEKSQAVAFWCDPISGHATLYWYRQILGQGPELLVQFQDESVVDDSQLPKDRFSAERLKGVDSTLKIQPAELGDSAMYLCASSLAGSENTEAFFGQGTRLTVV.

This clonotype was recorded a few times. The rearrangement links TRBV4-2 to TRBJ1-5, with no clear D. Germline CDR1 is LGHNA and CDR2 is YNFKEQ. Deletions cut 0 bases from V and 5 bases from J, with 5 bases between. The CDR3 has 13 residues. The CDR3 sequence is CASSQERDQPQHF. The CDR3 DNA reads as TGTGCCAGCAGCCAAGAGCGGGATCAGCCCCAGCATTTT.

This clonotype was seen a few times. The chain uses TRBV27 and TRBJ2-7; 8 bases align to TRBD1. With V trimmed by 3 bases and J by 3 bases, 4 bases remained unmatched. Germline loops: CDR1 MNHEY, CDR2 SMNVEV (reference sequence). The CDR3 runs 14 residues. The DNA of the CDR3 is TGTGCCAGCAGTTTCCGGGACAGGATCTACGAGCAGTACTTC. Translation gives CASSFRDRIYEQYF.

This chain connects TRBV19 to TRBJ1-3; D is unclear. CDR3 length: 16 amino acids. V lost 1 base and J lost 0, with 10 bases in between. Germline-derived CDR1 and CDR2 are LNHDA and SQIVND (reference sequence). The CDR3 coding sequence is TGTGCCAGTAGTATAGCGCTCGGGAGCTCTGGAAACACCATATATTTT. It codes for CASSIALGSSGNTIYF.

This clonotype was recorded at least ten times. The J gene is TRBJ2-1, the V gene TRBV5-1, with 7 positions matching TRBD1. This CDR3 is 14 amino acids long. Trimming cost V 0 bases and J 7 bases; bases outside gene matches: 4. CDR1 and CDR2 from the germline V gene are SGHRS and YFSETQ. The CDR3 region has the DNA TGCGCCAGCAGCTTGGGGGACAGTAAAAATGAGCAGTTCTTC. As protein: CASSLGDSKNEQFF.

This rearrangement joins TRBV11-2 to TRBJ1-1, with a weak D call TRBD1 (5 bases). Germline CDR1 SGHAT, CDR2 FQNNGV. The CDR3 consists of 14 residues. V was pared by 4 bases and J by 5 bases, with 14 bases between. In DNA, the CDR3 is TGTGCCAGCAGCTATGTTCAGGGCGGGACTGAAGCTTTCTTT. Encoded protein: CASSYVQGGTEAFF.

This clonotype was observed many times. The gene calls are TRBV12-3 or TRBV12-4 and TRBJ2-2; D uncertain. This CDR3 is built from 14 residues. The ends were cut back, 7 bases at V and 5 bases at J, with 14 bases in the middle. This CDR3 reads CASIIFGLTGELFF. The CDR3 bases are TGTGCCAGCATCATTTTCGGGTTAACCGGGGAGCTGTTTTTT.

V usage is TRBV12-3 or TRBV12-4 and J usage is TRBJ1-1; D is unresolved. Trimming shortened V by 2 bases and J by 6 bases, and 13 bases separated the two germline ends. The CDR3 runs 14 residues. CDR3 sequence reads: CASSLLGVLAEAFF. The DNA of the CDR3 is TGTGCCAGCAGTTTACTTGGGGTGTTGGCTGAAGCTTTCTTT.

The chain uses TRBV20-1 and TRBJ2-1; TRBD2 agrees at 13 bases. V was pared by 6 bases and J by 0 bases, with 8 bases of the junction left unmatched. This CDR3 is 17 amino acids long. CDR1 DFQATT and CDR2 SNEGSKA come from the germline V gene (reference sequence). For the CDR3, the DNA is TGCAGTGCCAGGACTAGCGGGGGTTCCTACTCCTACAATGAGCAGTTCTTC. Translated, it gives CSARTSGGSYSYNEQFF.

This sequence joins TRBV7-9 and TRBJ1-1; D unresolved. The CDR3 totals 13 residues. The ends were cut back, 6 bases at V and 0 bases at J, with 8 bases in the middle. Germline assignment: CDR1 SEHNR and CDR2 FQNEAQ (reference sequence). CDR3 DNA sequence: TGTGCCAGCAGGGAGACTGTGAACACTGAAGCTTTCTTT. Translated, it gives CASRETVNTEAFF.